One sample yielded the 9 T cell receptor beta chains listed below, sequenced in a study of cytomegalovirus exposure and HLA in healthy donors. Some clones are missing from TCRdb's copy, which holds only in-frame ones; the method was immunoSEQ multiplex PCR. Among fewer than 200,000 clones, about four fifths were seen once, and the ten largest hold around 2.8%. Sequences were obtained from PBMCs. All receptors come from a young woman in good health and CMV-seropositive.

This clone was picked up a small number of times. The V and J genes are TRBV11-2 and TRBJ1-6; D might be TRBD1 (6 bases). Trimming removed 8 bases at V and 5 bases at J, with 10 bases between. The CDR3 is made up of 13 amino acids. The germline V gene encodes CDR1 SGHAT and CDR2 FQNNGV. The CDR3 DNA sequence: TGTGCCAGCCTGGACAGAGATAATTCACCCCTCCACTTT. Its protein product is CASLDRDNSPLHF.

This clone was seen just once. This chain joins TRBV18 and TRBJ1-1, with D possibly being TRBD1 (5 bases). Per germline, CDR1 KGHSH and CDR2 LQKENI. V was shortened by 1 base and J by 5 bases, with 14 bases between the two germline ends. The CDR3 loop spans 15 amino acids. CDR3 nucleotide sequence: TGTGCCAGCTCACCACGCAGGGATGGGGTGACTGAAGCTTTCTTT. Its protein product is CASSPRRDGVTEAFF.

This clone was seen just once. The rearrangement uses TRBV4-3 and TRBJ1-1; D is unresolved. The CDR3 runs to 14 residues. CDR1 and CDR2 (germline): LGHNA, YSLEER. V lost 4 bases and J lost 0, with 9 bases in between. This CDR3 is CASSPSLLNTEAFF. The CDR3 bases are TGCGCCAGCAGCCCTTCTCTATTGAACACTGAAGCTTTCTTT.

This clone has just a few counts. This rearrangement joins TRBV5-1 to TRBJ1-4; 8 bases map to TRBD1. CDR3 length: 17 residues. The V gene end was trimmed by 0 bases and the J gene end by 2 bases; junction bases not matched to a gene: 6. The germline V gene encodes CDR1 SGHRS and CDR2 YFSETQ. CDR3 residues: CASSLGDRGITNEKLFF. The CDR3 nucleotides read TGCGCCAGCAGCTTGGGAGACAGGGGCATCACTAATGAAAAACTGTTTTTT.

V usage is TRBV19 and J usage is TRBJ1-1; perhaps TRBD1 as D (6 bases). The germline V gene has CDR1 LNHDA and CDR2 SQIVND (reference sequence). Trimming took off 1 base at V and 5 bases at J, with 11 bases between the two ends. This CDR3 has 14 amino acids. The CDR3 here is CASSIGQGWTEAFF. CDR3 nucleotides: TGTGCCAGTAGTATAGGTCAGGGGTGGACTGAAGCTTTCTTT.

The rearrangement joins TRBV5-1 to TRBJ2-7, with 9 nucleotides matching TRBD1. Per germline, CDR1 SGHRS and CDR2 YFSETQ. V trimming: 3 bases; J trimming: 3 bases; junction bases outside the gene matches: 7. This CDR3 comprises 15 residues. This CDR3 reads CASSWGTDRGYEQYF. The CDR3 DNA follows: TGCGCCAGCAGCTGGGGCACGGACAGGGGCTACGAGCAGTACTTC.

J is TRBJ2-5 and V is TRBV2; 9 bases line up with TRBD2. From germline, CDR1 is SNHLY and CDR2 FYNNEI. Germline trimming cut 6 bases from V and 5 bases from J; bases unmatched to any gene: 16. The CDR3 extends over 17 amino acids. CDR3 sequence (DNA): TGTGCCAGCAGAACGACTAAATTGCGGGGGGGCGAGGAGACCCAGTACTTC. Its protein product is CASRTTKLRGGEETQYF.

This chain links TRBV6-1 with TRBJ2-7; D gene uncertain. V was cut by 5 bases and J by 0 bases, with 14 bases left in between. In germline, CDR1 is MNHNS, CDR2 SASEGT. This CDR3 comprises 15 residues. The CDR3 protein is CASSLDGTSSYEQYF. The CDR3 DNA is TGTGCCAGCAGTCTAGACGGAACCAGCTCCTACGAGCAGTACTTC.

The genes are TRBV9 and TRBJ1-2, with 7 bases aligning to TRBD1. The CDR3 is 15 residues long. Looked up from germline, CDR1 is SGDLS and CDR2 is YYNGEE. Losses at the gene ends were 8 bases for V and 4 bases for J; bases not matched to a gene: 14. The DNA of the CDR3 is TGTGCCAGTTCCCCGGCCCGGGGACAGCCCTATGGCTACACCTTC. This encodes CASSPARGQPYGYTF.